Listed below are T cell receptor beta chains from one sample, sequenced in a study of blood T cell repertoires in COVID-19. Sequenced by immunoSEQ multiplex PCR; TCRdb stores in-frame clones only, minus some. Of 89,000 or so clones listed, around 86% were seen once; the top ten hold about 8%. Sequencing was done on a sample of peripheral blood. These receptors all stem from a man aged 50 or older with active COVID-19. Both conserved end residues are part of each CDR3. A D gene is named only where the DNA matches it firmly. Clone size is shown for a subset of rows, as once, few, many or a class of expanded clone.

>TRBV6-2/TRBV6-3|-|TRBJ2-5|once|14
CASSSRSRQETQYF
TGTGCCAGCAGCTCCCGAAGCCGCCAAGAGACCCAGTACTTC
>TRBV5-1|TRBD1|TRBJ1-5|-|20
CASSLGLLGQRSYSNQPQHF
TGCGCCAGCAGCTTGGGGCTCCTGGGACAGAGGAGTTATAGCAATCAGCCCCAGCATTTT
>TRBV28|TRBD1|TRBJ1-1|-|16
CASSLRLGTGDTEAFF
TGTGCCAGCAGTTTGAGATTAGGGACAGGGGACACTGAAGCTTTCTTT
>TRBV7-3|-|TRBJ2-3|-|13
CASSPQRADTQYF
TGTGCCAGCAGCCCCCAACGGGCAGATACGCAGTATTTT
>TRBV7-6|-|TRBJ2-5|-|13
CASSLRDHETQYF
TGTGCCAGCAGCTTACGGGATCACGAGACCCAGTACTTC
>TRBV11-2|-|TRBJ1-2|-|14
CASSSSGGRDGYTF
TGTGCCAGCAGCTCGAGCGGGGGGCGGGATGGCTACACCTTC
>TRBV11-3|-|TRBJ2-3|-|13
CASSLRGTDTQYF
TGTGCCAGCAGCTTACGGGGGACAGATACGCAGTATTTT
>TRBV4-3|TRBD1|TRBJ2-6|-|17
CASSQEYQGDGANVLTF
TGCGCCAGCAGCCAAGAATACCAGGGGGACGGGGCCAACGTCCTGACTTTC
>TRBV5-1|TRBD2|TRBJ2-7|-|15
CASSGAPSGGDEQYF
TGCGCCAGCAGCGGCGCCCCCTCGGGAGGCGACGAGCAGTACTTC
>TRBV27|TRBD2|TRBJ2-1|-|15
CASSLQGLGNNEQFF
TGTGCCAGCAGTTTACAAGGACTAGGAAACAATGAGCAGTTCTTC
>TRBV11-2|TRBD1|TRBJ1-2|-|16
CASSSPLRQGKSGYTF
TGTGCCAGCAGCTCCCCGTTAAGACAGGGGAAAAGTGGCTACACCTTC
>TRBV29-1|-|TRBJ2-7|-|13
CSVEIASNDEQYF
TGCAGCGTTGAAATAGCTAGCAACGACGAGCAGTACTTC
>TRBV28|TRBD1|TRBJ1-4|-|15
CASSPTGVRGEKLFF
TGTGCCAGCAGTCCCACAGGGGTAAGGGGTGAAAAACTGTTTTTT
>TRBV27|-|TRBJ1-6|-|16
CATREGEVSYNSPLHF
TGTGCCACCCGGGAGGGGGAAGTGTCCTATAATTCACCCCTCCACTTT
>TRBV7-9|-|TRBJ2-1|-|13
CASHTTSYNEQFF
TGTGCCAGCCACACCACCTCCTACAATGAGCAGTTCTTC
>TRBV2|-|TRBJ1-5|once|16
CASRRDGRDSNQPQHF
TGTGCCAGCAGGCGCGACGGGAGGGATAGCAATCAGCCCCAGCATTTT
>TRBV28|TRBD1|TRBJ1-1|-|15
CASRTPGTGVTEAFF
TGTGCCAGCAGGACCCCCGGGACAGGGGTCACTGAAGCTTTCTTT
>TRBV3-1/TRBV3-2|-|TRBJ2-1|-|15
CASSHLLGLYNEQFF
TGTGCCAGCAGCCACCTCCTGGGACTGTACAATGAGCAGTTCTTC
>TRBV3-1/TRBV3-2|TRBD2|TRBJ2-7|-|14
CASSPRSGISEQYF
TGTGCCAGCAGCCCCCGCAGCGGGATCTCCGAGCAGTACTTC
>TRBV5-6|-|TRBJ1-4|many|16
CASSPFHRVDGEKLFF
TGTGCCAGCAGCCCATTCCACAGGGTAGATGGTGAAAAACTGTTTTTT
>TRBV7-2|-|TRBJ2-7|-|17
CASSSGTGSGRRGEQYF
TGTGCCAGCAGCTCCGGGACAGGGAGCGGGAGGAGGGGCGAGCAGTACTTC
>TRBV5-1|TRBD2|TRBJ2-1|-|15
CASSLVTSGSLEQFF
TGCGCCAGCAGCTTGGTGACTAGCGGGAGCCTTGAGCAGTTCTTC
>TRBV18|-|TRBJ1-6|-|15
CASSPGLTPDSPLHF
TGTGCCAGCTCACCAGGACTGACCCCCGATTCACCCCTCCACTTT
>TRBV6-5|-|TRBJ2-1|-|13
CASINSGYNEQFF
TGTGCCAGCATAAATAGCGGCTACAATGAGCAGTTCTTC
>TRBV7-2|-|TRBJ1-2|-|15
CASSLVEGSIYGYTF
TGTGCCAGCAGCTTAGTGGAGGGGTCGATATATGGCTACACCTTC
>TRBV7-8|-|TRBJ1-4|-|16
CASSLAPNPGGEKLFF
TGTGCCAGCAGCTTAGCCCCGAATCCCGGAGGAGAAAAACTGTTTTTT
>TRBV4-3|-|TRBJ1-1|-|12
CASSQADTEAFF
TGCGCCAGCAGCCAAGCAGACACTGAAGCTTTCTTT
>TRBV5-1|TRBD1|TRBJ2-1|-|15
CASQRGQGSYNEQFF
TGCGCCAGCCAACGAGGACAGGGTTCCTACAATGAGCAGTTCTTC
>TRBV20-1|-|TRBJ2-3|-|15
CSASPWERGTDTQYF
TGCAGTGCTAGTCCGTGGGAGAGGGGCACAGATACGCAGTATTTT
>TRBV7-9|TRBD2|TRBJ2-7|-|19
CASSLGGTSEKFLSYEQYF
TGTGCCAGCAGCTTAGGGGGGACTAGTGAAAAATTTCTCTCCTACGAGCAGTACTTC
>TRBV28|TRBD1|TRBJ1-2|-|13
CASSRFAGQGNTF
TGTGCCAGCAGCCGCTTTGCGGGACAGGGGAACACCTTC
>TRBV28|-|TRBJ1-5|-|15
CASSLGGERNQPQHF
TGTGCCAGCAGCCTCGGGGGGGAGAGGAATCAGCCCCAGCATTTT
>TRBV10-3|-|TRBJ2-2|-|14
CAISDGGDTGELFF
TGTGCCATCAGTGACGGCGGAGACACCGGGGAGCTGTTTTTT
>TRBV7-9|TRBD1|TRBJ2-1|-|15
CASSLPGQRLNEQFF
TGTGCCAGCAGTTTACCGGGACAGAGATTAAATGAGCAGTTCTTC
>TRBV5-1|-|TRBJ2-1|-|15
CASSPRPGSYNEQFF
TGCGCCAGCAGCCCCCGACCGGGCTCCTACAATGAGCAGTTCTTC
>TRBV6-2/TRBV6-3|TRBD1|TRBJ1-1|-|15
CASSYTDRVITEAFF
TGTGCCAGCAGTTACACAGACAGGGTCATTACTGAAGCTTTCTTT
>TRBV19|-|TRBJ1-2|-|12
CASSRSGYGYTF
TGTGCCAGTAGTAGGTCGGGGTACGGCTACACCTTC
>TRBV27|-|TRBJ1-4|-|14
CASSLTTENEKLFF
TGTGCCAGCAGTTTAACGACAGAGAATGAAAAACTGTTTTTT
>TRBV6-4|TRBD1|TRBJ2-1|-|15
CASRLNRGTYNEQFF
TGTGCCAGCAGGCTCAACAGGGGTACCTACAATGAGCAGTTCTTC
>TRBV6-2/TRBV6-3|TRBD1|TRBJ2-3|-|16
CASSPLTGMETDTQYF
TGTGCCAGCAGTCCACTGACAGGGATGGAGACAGATACGCAGTATTTT
>TRBV29-1|-|TRBJ1-1|-|10
CSVVQFEAFF
TGCAGCGTTGTACAGTTTGAAGCTTTCTTT
>TRBV6-4|-|TRBJ1-1|-|13
CASRGAHGTEAFF
TGTGCCAGCAGGGGCGCTCACGGCACTGAAGCTTTCTTT
>TRBV28|TRBD1|TRBJ1-2|-|15
CASSLGTAANYGYTF
TGTGCCAGCAGTCTAGGGACAGCCGCTAACTATGGCTACACCTTC
>TRBV30|-|TRBJ1-1|once|14
CAWSANTRRTEAFF
TGTGCCTGGAGTGCTAATACACGGAGGACTGAAGCTTTCTTT
>TRBV14|TRBD2|TRBJ2-7|-|15
CASSHVPRGAYEQYF
TGTGCCAGCAGCCATGTCCCGCGGGGGGCCTACGAGCAGTACTTC
>TRBV6-6|-|TRBJ1-5|-|14
CASRPYRDNQPQHF
TGTGCCAGCAGACCCTACAGGGACAATCAGCCCCAGCATTTT
>TRBV11-1|-|TRBJ2-2|-|14
CASSLNQGAGELFF
TGTGCCAGCAGCTTGAATCAGGGTGCCGGGGAGCTGTTTTTT
>TRBV21-1|-|TRBJ2-3|-|16
CASSSRLAGWTDTQYF
TGTGCCAGCAGCTCCCGACTAGCGGGATGGACAGATACGCAGTATTTT
>TRBV3-1/TRBV3-2|TRBD2|TRBJ2-1|few|21
CASSQDHLAGGPGSSYNEQFF
TGTGCCAGCAGCCAAGACCACCTAGCGGGGGGGCCAGGGAGCTCCTACAATGAGCAGTTCTTC
>TRBV25-1|TRBD1|TRBJ1-5|few|18
CASSESGTRDSSGQPQHF
TGTGCCAGCAGTGAATCAGGGACGCGGGACAGCTCAGGTCAGCCCCAGCATTTT
>TRBV6-2/TRBV6-3|TRBD1|TRBJ1-5|-|15
CASSYSGQGVQPQHF
TGTGCCAGCAGTTACTCGGGACAGGGGGTTCAGCCCCAGCATTTT
>TRBV5-1|-|TRBJ1-3|few|16
CASSLERPGSGNTIYF
TGCGCCAGCAGCTTGGAACGGCCGGGGTCCGGAAACACCATATATTTT
>TRBV5-1|TRBD2|TRBJ2-1|-|17
CASSLGLAGGPLNEQFF
TGCGCCAGCAGCCTCGGACTAGCGGGAGGGCCTCTCAATGAGCAGTTCTTC
>TRBV3-1/TRBV3-2|-|TRBJ2-7|-|13
CASSYSPNYEQYF
TGTGCCAGCAGCTACTCCCCCAACTACGAGCAGTACTTC
>TRBV19|-|TRBJ1-6|-|14
CASSRDSGITPLHF
TGTGCCAGTAGCCGGGACTCAGGGATTACACCCCTCCACTTT